This record concerns one T cell receptor (beta chain) sequence. No cognate antigen has been identified for it. HCMV serostatus was determined by detecting HCMV-specific IgG in serum with a commercial ELISA kit. Ficoll density gradient centrifugation was used to isolate peripheral blood mononuclear cells from blood. The data were taken from a study of T cells expressing NK-cell markers (dated by TCRdb to about 2020). Turning to the overall study: About eight donors provided sorted CD3+CD56+NKG2C+, CD3+CD56+NKG2C- and CD3+CD56-NKG2C+ T-cell subsets, whose TCR beta-chain repertoires were profiled. The eight sequenced donors were randomly selected healthy volunteers, three men and five women. Sequencing of the libraries produced 2 x 150 bp reads on Illumina HiSeq 2000/2500, MiSeq or NextSeq. Seven of the eight sequenced donors were HCMV-seropositive and one was HCMV-seronegative.

The CDR3 contains 14 residues, cysteine and phenylalanine counted. The entry carries no DNA sequence. CDR1 and CDR2 (SGHDT, YYEEEE) derive from the germline V gene. The instrument was an Illumina HiSeq 2000. TCR beta cDNA libraries were made by 5'RACE template switching that added a universal primer site and unique molecular identifiers. Priming for cDNA synthesis came from the TCR beta constant segment, and two successive PCR amplification steps followed. From the authors' description of their analysis: Reads were demultiplexed and grouped by UMI with MIGEC, and clonotypes were assembled and quantified with MiTCR. To exclude erroneous sequences, any TCR cDNA sequence not supported by at least two reads was discarded. The tcR package was used for downstream repertoire analysis, with clonotypes matched between fractions based on CDR3 nucleotide sequence plus V segment. VDJmatch was used to annotate antigen specificity against VDJdb, with one amino acid substitution in CDR3 allowed. Each entry corresponds to one CDR3 protein sequence from reads that TCRdb reprocessed, and DNA is not given. These V and J calls derive from TCRdb rather than the authors' analysis. This sample's table carries 350,000 to 450,000 distinct CDR3 sequences. Of the sample, roughly 5.2% is held by the ten largest clones.

Here is what the overall study found, with its caveats: In several donors, the dominant CD3+CD56+NKG2C+ clonotypes ranked among the top 10 CD8+ clonotypes, making up roughly 1.0-8% of CD8+ T cells. It remained unclear whether the expanded NKG2C-expressing T cell clones were specific for HCMV antigens. Those dominant clonotypes were again the most abundant among CD3+CD56-NKG2C+ cells in a handful of donors, at about 28.3-60.1%.

Specimen: blood T cells: a sorted CD56 or NKG2C T cell subset, CD4+ or CD8+ T cells, or bulk PBMC T cells (not recorded which). In this chain, TRBV5-6 is recombined with TRBJ1-3; TCRdb selects TRBD1, and the lack of DNA leaves this call unchecked. The source of this sequence is a man between 18 and 69 years old in good health. The CDR3 protein sequence reads: CASSLAGQGNTIYF.